These 7 T cell receptor beta chains share one sample of origin, sequenced in a study of TET2 disruption in CD19-targeted CAR T cells. Method: immunoSEQ multiplex PCR; TCRdb's copy keeps in-frame clones and lacks some. Its clone listing holds about 25,000 clones. Treatment of the sample: autologous CTL019 cells: CD19 CAR with 4-1BB and CD3 zeta domains. Antigens of these TCRs are unknown. The sample here was CD8- CAR+ T cells sorted from cultured blood T cells, taken for CD19 CAR T cell therapy. As to subset: CD8-negative CAR-positive T cells from the infusion product. The receptors shown here come from a man in his sixties or seventies with chronic lymphocytic leukemia.

Turning to this clone: The read gets to within 3 residues of the CDR3 end, and the germline J gene fills in the rest. V gene TRBV7-9 combines with J gene TRBJ2-4; D call uncertain. This CDR3 has 15 amino acids. CDR1 SEHNR and CDR2 FQNEAQ come from the germline V gene (reference sequence). The DNA read from the CDR3 is TGTGCCAGCAGCCCTAACCTTCGAGACTTCTATGGT. Its protein is CASSPNLRDFYG. The complete CDR3 sequence is CASSPNLRDFYGQYF.

Worth noting for this clone: Read sequence stops 3 residues before the CDR3 end, and the germline J gene provides the missing end. The chain employs TRBV12-3 or TRBV12-4 and TRBJ2-5; D is unclear. This CDR3 region has 13 residues. Trimming pared 4 bases from V and 3 bases from J, leaving 9 bases between. The chain's CDR3 is CASSSNTEETQYF. The sequenced part of the CDR3 DNA is TGTGCCAGCAGTTCGAACACAGAAGAGACC.

Comment on this clone: Read sequence stops 3 residues before the CDR3 end, and the germline J gene provides the missing end. The rearrangement uses TRBV5-1 and TRBJ2-5; 10 bases fit TRBD1. V lost 4 bases and J lost 5; bases outside the gene matches: 8. CDR1 is SGHRS and CDR2 is YFSETQ in the germline V gene. The CDR3 contains 15 residues. The CDR3 spells CASSLSGTGEETQYF. CDR3 DNA (partial): TGCGCCAGCAGCCTCTCCGGGACAGGGGAGGAGACC.

Turning to this clone: The read ends 3 residues shy of where the CDR3 ends; the end is completed using the germline J gene. The chain is built from TRBV2 and TRBJ1-4, with a weak D call TRBD1 (6 bases). Trimming took 7 bases from V and 7 from J, leaving 16 bases between them. CDR1 SNHLY and CDR2 FYNNEI come from the germline V gene. The CDR3 consists of 14 residues. CDR3 DNA, as far as it was read: TGTGCCAGCACTGCGGGGGGCACGGCTGAAAAA. It yields the protein CASTAGGTAEK. The full CDR3 sequence reads CASTAGGTAEKLFF.

Comment on this clone: The read terminates 3 residues ahead of where the CDR3 ends, so the germline J gene completes it. The V call is TRBV10-3, the J call TRBJ1-5; 7 bases agree with TRBD1. Germline CDR1 ENHRY, CDR2 SYGVKD. V was pared by 3 bases and J by 7 bases, with 6 bases of the junction left unmatched. This CDR3 has 14 residues. The covered CDR3 bases are TGTGCCATCAGTGACAAGGGGGCGCTCCAGCCC. This translates into CAISDKGALQP. The entire CDR3 reads CAISDKGALQPQHF.

CDR3 DNA, as far as it was read: TGCAGTGCTAGGGCGGGGGCTCCAGATACG. This codes for CSARAGAPDT. The full-length CDR3 reads as CSARAGAPDTQYF. The chain is built from TRBV20-1 and TRBJ2-3; the D gene is possibly TRBD2 (7 bases). The CDR3 end falls 3 residues outside the read, so it is completed with the germline J gene. V lost 3 bases to trimming and J lost 4 bases, with 11 bases between them. This CDR3 contains 13 residues. Germline CDR1 is DFQATT and CDR2 is SNEGSKA (reference sequence).

For this clone: The read halts 3 residues ahead of the CDR3 end, with the missing end drawn from the germline J gene. The chain uses TRBV20-1 and TRBJ1-2, with 11 bases identical to TRBD1. Germline V gives CDR1 DFQATT, CDR2 SNEGSKA (reference sequence). CDR3 length: 13 residues. V was pared by 6 bases and J by 3 bases, with 3 bases of the junction left unmatched. The CDR3 loop is CSARTGGDYGYTF. CDR3 DNA, as far as it was read: TGCAGTGCCCGGACAGGGGGCGACTATGGC.